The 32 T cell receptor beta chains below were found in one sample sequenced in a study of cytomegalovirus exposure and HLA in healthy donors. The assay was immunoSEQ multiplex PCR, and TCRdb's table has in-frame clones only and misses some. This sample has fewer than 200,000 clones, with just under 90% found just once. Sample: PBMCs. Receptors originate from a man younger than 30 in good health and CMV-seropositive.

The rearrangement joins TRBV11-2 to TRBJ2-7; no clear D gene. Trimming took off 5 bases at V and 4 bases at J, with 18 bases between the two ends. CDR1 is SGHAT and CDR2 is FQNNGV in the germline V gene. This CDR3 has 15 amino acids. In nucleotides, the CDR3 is TGTGCCAGCAGCCCACAGCTGACGCCAACTTACGAGCAGTACTTC. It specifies CASSPQLTPTYEQYF.

The CDR3 reads CASSFSSTQETQYF. The CDR3 bases are TGCGCCAGCAGCTTTAGCTCGACTCAAGAGACCCAGTACTTC. The rearrangement uses TRBV5-1 and TRBJ2-5; D gene unclear. The V end lost 2 bases, the J end lost 2 bases, and 10 bases lay between the germline ends. This CDR3 has 14 amino acids. Germline V CDR1 and CDR2: SGHRS, YFSETQ.

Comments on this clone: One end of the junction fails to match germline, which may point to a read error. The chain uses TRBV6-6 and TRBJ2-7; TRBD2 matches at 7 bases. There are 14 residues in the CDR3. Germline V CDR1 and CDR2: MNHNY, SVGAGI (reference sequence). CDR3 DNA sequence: TGTGCCAGCAGGGGCGAGACTAGCTCCCACGAGCAGTACTTC. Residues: CASRGETSSHEQYF.

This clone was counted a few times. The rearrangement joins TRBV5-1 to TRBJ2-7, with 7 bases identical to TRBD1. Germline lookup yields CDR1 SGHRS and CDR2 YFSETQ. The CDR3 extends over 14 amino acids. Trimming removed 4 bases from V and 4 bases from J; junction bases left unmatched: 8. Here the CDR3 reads CASSPPGQSYEQYF. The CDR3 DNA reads TGCGCCAGCAGCCCTCCGGGACAGAGTTACGAGCAGTACTTC. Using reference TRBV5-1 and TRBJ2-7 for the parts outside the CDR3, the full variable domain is KAGVTQTPRYLIKTRGQQVTLSCSPISGHRSVSWYQQTPGQGLQFLFEYFSETQRNKGNFPGRFSGRQFSNSRSEMNVSTLELGDSALYLCASSPPGQSYEQYFGPGTRLTVT.

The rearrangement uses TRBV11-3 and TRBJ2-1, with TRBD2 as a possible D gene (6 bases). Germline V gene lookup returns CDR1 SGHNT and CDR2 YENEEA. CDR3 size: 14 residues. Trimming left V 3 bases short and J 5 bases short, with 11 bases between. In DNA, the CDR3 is TGTGCCAGCAGCTTTGGGGAGGCGGACAATGAGCAGTTCTTC. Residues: CASSFGEADNEQFF.

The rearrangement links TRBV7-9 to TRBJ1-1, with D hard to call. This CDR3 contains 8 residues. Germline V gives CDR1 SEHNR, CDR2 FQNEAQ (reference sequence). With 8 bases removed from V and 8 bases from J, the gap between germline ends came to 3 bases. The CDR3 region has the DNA TGTGCCAGCGAGGAAGCTTTCTTT. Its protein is CASEEAFF.

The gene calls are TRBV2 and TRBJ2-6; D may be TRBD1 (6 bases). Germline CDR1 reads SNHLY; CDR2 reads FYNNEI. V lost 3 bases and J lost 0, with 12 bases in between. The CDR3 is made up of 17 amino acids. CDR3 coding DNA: TGTGCCAGCAGTGATATACAGGGCTCCTCTGGGGCCAACGTCCTGACTTTC. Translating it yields CASSDIQGSSGANVLTF.

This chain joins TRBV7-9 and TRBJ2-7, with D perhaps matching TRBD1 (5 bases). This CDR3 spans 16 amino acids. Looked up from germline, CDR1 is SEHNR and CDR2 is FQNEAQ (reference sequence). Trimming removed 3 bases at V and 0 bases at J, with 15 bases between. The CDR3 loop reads CASSFPPGHPSYEQYF. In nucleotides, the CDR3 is TGTGCCAGCAGCTTCCCGCCCGGACACCCCTCCTACGAGCAGTACTTC.

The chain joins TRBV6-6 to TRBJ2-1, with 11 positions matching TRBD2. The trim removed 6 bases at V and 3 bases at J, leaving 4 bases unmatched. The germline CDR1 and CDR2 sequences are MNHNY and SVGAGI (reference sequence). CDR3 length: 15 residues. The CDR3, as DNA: TGTGCCAGCAGAACGGGACTAGCGGTCTACAATGAGCAGTTCTTC. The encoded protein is CASRTGLAVYNEQFF.

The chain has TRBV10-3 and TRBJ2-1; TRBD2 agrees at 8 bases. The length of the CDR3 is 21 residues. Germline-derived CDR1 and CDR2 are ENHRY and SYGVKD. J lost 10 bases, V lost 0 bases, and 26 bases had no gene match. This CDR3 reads CAISESLGRVKTSAGGSEQFF. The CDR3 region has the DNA TGTGCCATCAGTGAGTCTTTGGGGAGGGTTAAAACTTCGGCGGGAGGCAGCGAGCAGTTCTTC.

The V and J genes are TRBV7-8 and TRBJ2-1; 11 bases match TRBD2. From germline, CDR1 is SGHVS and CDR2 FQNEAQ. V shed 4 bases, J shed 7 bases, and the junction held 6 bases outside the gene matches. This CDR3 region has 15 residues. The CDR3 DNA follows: TGTGCCAGCAGCTCACTAGCGGGAGCGGGTAATGAGCAGTTCTTC. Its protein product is CASSSLAGAGNEQFF.

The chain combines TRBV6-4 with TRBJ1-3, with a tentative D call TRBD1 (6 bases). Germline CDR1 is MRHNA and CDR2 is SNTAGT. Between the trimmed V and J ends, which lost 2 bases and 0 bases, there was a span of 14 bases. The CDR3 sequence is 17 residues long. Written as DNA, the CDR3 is TGTGCCAGCAGTGACGGGGGCCCGTACAGCTCTGGAAACACCATATATTTT. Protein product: CASSDGGPYSSGNTIYF.

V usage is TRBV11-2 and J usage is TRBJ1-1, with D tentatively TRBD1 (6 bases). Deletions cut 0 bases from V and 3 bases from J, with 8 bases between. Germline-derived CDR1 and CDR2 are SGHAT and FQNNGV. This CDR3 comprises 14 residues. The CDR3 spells CASSLDRQDTEAFF. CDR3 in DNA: TGTGCCAGCAGCTTAGATCGACAGGACACTGAAGCTTTCTTT.

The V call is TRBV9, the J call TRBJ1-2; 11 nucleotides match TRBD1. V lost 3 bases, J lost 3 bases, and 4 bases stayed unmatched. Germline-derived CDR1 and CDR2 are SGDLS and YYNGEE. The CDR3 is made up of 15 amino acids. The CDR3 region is CASSAGQGADYGYTF. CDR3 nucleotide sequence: TGTGCCAGCAGCGCCGGACAGGGGGCCGACTATGGCTACACCTTC.

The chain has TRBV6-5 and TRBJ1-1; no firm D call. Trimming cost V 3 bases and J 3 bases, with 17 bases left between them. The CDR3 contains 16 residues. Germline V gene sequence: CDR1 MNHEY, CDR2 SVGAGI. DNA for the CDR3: TGTGCCAGCAGTTATGGATCCAGGACTAGCGACACTGAAGCTTTCTTT. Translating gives CASSYGSRTSDTEAFF.

As DNA, the CDR3 is TGCGCCAGCAGCTGGGGGGGATCGGGGTACGAGCAGTACTTC. Translation: CASSWGGSGYEQYF. The chain couples TRBV5-1 to TRBJ2-7; 7 nucleotides line up with TRBD2. Germline trimming cut 3 bases from V and 4 bases from J; bases unmatched to any gene: 7. There are 14 residues in the CDR3. Germline CDR1 SGHRS, CDR2 YFSETQ.

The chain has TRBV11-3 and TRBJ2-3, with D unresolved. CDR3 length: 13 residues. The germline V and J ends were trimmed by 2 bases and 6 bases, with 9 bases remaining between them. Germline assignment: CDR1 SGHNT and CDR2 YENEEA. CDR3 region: CASSLRVMDTQYF. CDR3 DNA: TGTGCCAGCAGCTTACGGGTTATGGATACGCAGTATTTT. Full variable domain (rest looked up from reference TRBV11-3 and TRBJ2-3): EAGVVQSPRYKIIEKKQPVAFWCNPISGHNTLYWYLQNLGQGPELLIRYENEEAVDDSQLPKDRFSAERLKGVDSTLKIQPAELGDSAVYLCASSLRVMDTQYFGPGTRLTVL.

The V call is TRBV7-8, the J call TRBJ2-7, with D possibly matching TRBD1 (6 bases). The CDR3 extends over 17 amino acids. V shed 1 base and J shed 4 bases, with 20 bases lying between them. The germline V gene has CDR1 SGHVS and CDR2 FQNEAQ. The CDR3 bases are TGTGCCAGCAGCTTAGGTGGCGGGCCAGGGGCGGCTTACGAGCAGTACTTC. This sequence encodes CASSLGGGPGAAYEQYF.

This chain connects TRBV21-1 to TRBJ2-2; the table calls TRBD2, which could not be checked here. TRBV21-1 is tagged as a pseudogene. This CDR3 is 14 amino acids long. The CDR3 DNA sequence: TGTGCCAGCAGCAAAACTAGCGGGACAGGGGAGCTGTTTTTT. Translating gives CASSKTSGTGELFF.

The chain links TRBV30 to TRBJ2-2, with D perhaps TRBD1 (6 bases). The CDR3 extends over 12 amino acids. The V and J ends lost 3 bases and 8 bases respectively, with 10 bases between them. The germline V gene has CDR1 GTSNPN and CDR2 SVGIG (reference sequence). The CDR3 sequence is CAWSRGQGELFF. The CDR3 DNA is TGTGCCTGGAGCCGCGGACAGGGGGAGCTGTTTTTT. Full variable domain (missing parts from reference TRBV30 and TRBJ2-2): SQTIHQWPATLVQPVGSPLSLECTVEGTSNPNLYWYRQAAGRGLQLLFYSVGIGQISSEVPQNLSASRPQDRQFILSSKKLLLSDSGFYLCAWSRGQGELFFGEGSRLTVL.

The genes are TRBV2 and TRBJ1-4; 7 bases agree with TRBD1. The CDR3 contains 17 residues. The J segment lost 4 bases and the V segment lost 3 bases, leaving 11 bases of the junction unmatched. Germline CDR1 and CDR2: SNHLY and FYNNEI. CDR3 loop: CASSDTGQLKLNEKLFF. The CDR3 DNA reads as TGTGCCAGCAGTGATACGGGACAGCTGAAACTTAATGAAAAACTGTTTTTT.

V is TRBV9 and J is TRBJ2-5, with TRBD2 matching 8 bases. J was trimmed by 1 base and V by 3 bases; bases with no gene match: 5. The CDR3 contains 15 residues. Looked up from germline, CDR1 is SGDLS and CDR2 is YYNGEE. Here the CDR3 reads CASSGRLAPQETQYF. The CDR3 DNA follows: TGTGCCAGCAGCGGAAGACTAGCGCCCCAAGAGACCCAGTACTTC.

CDR3 nucleotide sequence: TGTGCCAGCAGCTTGGGTAGGGGGAGCACCGGGGAGCTGTTTTTT. It translates to CASSLGRGSTGELFF. The genes are TRBV7-9 and TRBJ2-2, with D possibly matching TRBD1 (6 bases). Deletions cut 3 bases from V and 4 bases from J, with 12 bases between. Germline CDR1 reads SEHNR; CDR2 reads FQNEAQ (reference sequence). The CDR3 totals 15 residues.

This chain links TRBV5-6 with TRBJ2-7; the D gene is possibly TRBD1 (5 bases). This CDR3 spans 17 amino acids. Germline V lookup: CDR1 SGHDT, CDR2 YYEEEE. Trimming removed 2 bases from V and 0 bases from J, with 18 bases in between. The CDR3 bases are TGTGCCAGCAGCTTTAGCCCCCCGCAGGGAAGCTCCTACGAGCAGTACTTC. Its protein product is CASSFSPPQGSSYEQYF.

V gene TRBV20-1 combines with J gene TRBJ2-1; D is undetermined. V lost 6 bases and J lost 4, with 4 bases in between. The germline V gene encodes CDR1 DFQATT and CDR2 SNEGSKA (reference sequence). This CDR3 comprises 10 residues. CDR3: CSALYNEQFF. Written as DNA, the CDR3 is TGCAGTGCGCTATACAATGAGCAGTTCTTC.

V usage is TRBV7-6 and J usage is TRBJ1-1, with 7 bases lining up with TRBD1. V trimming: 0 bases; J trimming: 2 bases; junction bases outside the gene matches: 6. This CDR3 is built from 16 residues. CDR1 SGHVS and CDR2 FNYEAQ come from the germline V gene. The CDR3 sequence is CASSLAVGQANTEAFF. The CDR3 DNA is TGTGCCAGCAGCTTAGCTGTCGGACAGGCTAACACTGAAGCTTTCTTT. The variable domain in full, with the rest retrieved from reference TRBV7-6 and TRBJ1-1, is GAGVSQSPRYKVTKRGQDVALRCDPISGHVSLYWYRQALGQGPEFLTYFNYEAQQDKSGLPNDRFSAERPEGSISTLTIQRTEQRDSAMYRCASSLAVGQANTEAFFGQGTRLTVV.

CDR3 region: CASSLGGSTSYEQYF. The CDR3 DNA reads TGTGCCAGCAGCTTAGGCGGTAGTACTTCCTACGAGCAGTACTTC. The V call is TRBV11-3, the J call TRBJ2-7; D is unclear. V shed 1 base and J shed 1 base, with 11 bases lying between them. Per germline, CDR1 SGHNT and CDR2 YENEEA. This CDR3 spans 15 amino acids. The full variable domain, completed using reference TRBV11-3 and TRBJ2-7, is EAGVVQSPRYKIIEKKQPVAFWCNPISGHNTLYWYLQNLGQGPELLIRYENEEAVDDSQLPKDRFSAERLKGVDSTLKIQPAELGDSAVYLCASSLGGSTSYEQYFGPGTRLTVT.

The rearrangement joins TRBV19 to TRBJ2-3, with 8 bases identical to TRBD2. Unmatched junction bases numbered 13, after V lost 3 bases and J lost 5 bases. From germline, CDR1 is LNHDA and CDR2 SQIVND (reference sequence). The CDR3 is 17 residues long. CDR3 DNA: TGTGCCAGTAGTATGAATCCCAAAGCGGGAGTATTAGATACGCAGTATTTT. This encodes CASSMNPKAGVLDTQYF.

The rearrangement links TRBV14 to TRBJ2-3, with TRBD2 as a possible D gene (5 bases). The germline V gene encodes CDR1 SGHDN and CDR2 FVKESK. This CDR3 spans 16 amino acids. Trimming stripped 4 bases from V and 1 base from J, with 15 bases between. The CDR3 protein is CASSPTLPRGTDTQYF. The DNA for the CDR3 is TGTGCCAGCAGCCCGACCTTACCGAGGGGCACAGATACGCAGTATTTT. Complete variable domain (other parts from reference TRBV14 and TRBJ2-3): EAGVTQFPSHSVIEKGQTVTLRCDPISGHDNLYWYRRVMGKEIKFLLHFVKESKQDESGMPNNRFLAERTGGTYSTLKVQPAELEDSGVYFCASSPTLPRGTDTQYFGPGTRLTVL.

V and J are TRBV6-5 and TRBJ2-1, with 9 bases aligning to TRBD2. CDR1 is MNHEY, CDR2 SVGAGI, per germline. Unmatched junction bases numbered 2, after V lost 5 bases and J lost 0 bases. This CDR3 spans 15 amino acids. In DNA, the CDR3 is TGTGCCAGCAGTCGTAGCGGGAGCTCCTACAATGAGCAGTTCTTC. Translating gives CASSRSGSSYNEQFF.

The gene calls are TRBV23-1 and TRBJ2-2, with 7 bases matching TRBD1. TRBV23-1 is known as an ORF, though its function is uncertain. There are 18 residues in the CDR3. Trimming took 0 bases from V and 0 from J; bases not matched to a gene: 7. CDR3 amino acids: CASSQSVGQGANTGELFF. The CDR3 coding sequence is TGCGCCAGCAGTCAATCGGTGGGGCAGGGGGCGAACACCGGGGAGCTGTTTTTT.

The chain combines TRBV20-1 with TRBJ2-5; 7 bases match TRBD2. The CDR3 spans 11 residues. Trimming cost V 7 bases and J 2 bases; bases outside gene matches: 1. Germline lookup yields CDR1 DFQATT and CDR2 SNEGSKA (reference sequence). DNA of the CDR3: TGCAGTGGGACTAGGCAAGAGACCCAGTACTTC. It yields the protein CSGTRQETQYF.